This is a list of T cell receptor beta chains from one sample in a study of molecular identifiers for immune sequencing clone quantification. MiXCR, run by TCRdb on the PCR reads, gives a single entry per CDR3 protein. The sample holds about 640,000 distinct CDR3 sequences, about 20% seen once. Input material: naive CD8+ T cells from blood, with Jurkat cell RNA spiked in. The receptor source for this set is a human donor in good health. Some libraries in this study had Jurkat cell RNA spiked in. Each CDR3 is given with its conserved first and last residue. Each record gives: J gene, V gene, CDR3 length, D gene, CDR3 protein. The D gene is left open where the match is weak.

TRBJ2-1 TRBV7-9 13 - CASSPGGYNEQFF
TRBJ2-7 TRBV20-1 15 TRBD2 CSARDGREGAYEQYF
TRBJ2-7 TRBV3-1 16 TRBD1 CASSLRGTVFQDEQYF
TRBJ1-6 TRBV20-1 16 TRBD1 CSARDGRDRNNSPLHF
TRBJ2-1 TRBV28 13 - CASKDRNYNEQFF
TRBJ1-5 TRBV6-2/TRBV6-3 15 - CASSYSSRGWQPQHF
TRBJ2-1 TRBV12-3/TRBV12-4 19 - CASRGGEGGGVSSYNEQFF
TRBJ2-7 TRBV2 15 - CASSGQGTRSTEQYF
TRBJ2-7 TRBV7-9 13 - CASSDVRKDEQYF
TRBJ2-5 TRBV12-3/TRBV12-4 13 - CASSLFGVETQYF
TRBJ2-2 TRBV19 16 TRBD2 CASSLGTSGYTGELFF
TRBJ2-5 TRBV7-6 15 - CASSPRDSARETQYF
TRBJ1-5 TRBV12-3/TRBV12-4 14 TRBD1 CASSFGQEGQPQHF
TRBJ2-3 TRBV4-2 17 - CASSQLSATTLIDTQYF
TRBJ2-7 TRBV20-1 19 TRBD2 CSALPGTSGGPAPADEQYF
TRBJ2-2 TRBV6-1 13 - CASSEYLPGELFF
TRBJ2-5 TRBV24-1 13 - CATSELGSETQYF
TRBJ1-1 TRBV5-6 16 - CASTADEDFMNTEAFF
TRBJ1-2 TRBV20-1 13 - CSANSGSPYGYTF
TRBJ2-7 TRBV3-1 15 TRBD2 CASSQDWTRGFEQYF
TRBJ2-2 TRBV20-1 14 TRBD2 CSASATSGYRELFF
TRBJ2-5 TRBV4-3 16 - CASSPTLEGVLETQYF
TRBJ2-5 TRBV25-1 11 - CASSEGGTQYF
TRBJ2-4 TRBV7-9 13 - CASSPPRGNIQYF
TRBJ2-1 TRBV9 15 - CASSVTLGASNEQFF
TRBJ1-2 TRBV7-9 14 - CASSLGDTNYGYTF
TRBJ1-5 TRBV6-5 14 - CASSYSDGHQPQHF
TRBJ1-1 TRBV28 12 - CASGSPYTEAFF
TRBJ2-3 TRBV27 17 TRBD2 CASSLSGLAGASDTQYF
TRBJ2-1 TRBV29-1 12 - CSGQEMDNEQFF
TRBJ2-7 TRBV29-1 12 - CSGGPEYYEQYF
TRBJ2-3 TRBV20-1 16 TRBD2 CSARDRSGGRTDTQYF
TRBJ1-1 TRBV12-3/TRBV12-4 14 - CAGSPGTPVTEAFF
TRBJ2-3 TRBV4-3 18 - CASSQENLGLGSTDTQYF
TRBJ2-7 TRBV2 13 - CANSDGEYREQYF
TRBJ1-5 TRBV19 15 - CASSMGQRSNQPQHF
TRBJ2-2 TRBV20-1 15 - CSARVAGGSTGELFF
TRBJ2-3 TRBV6-5 18 TRBD2 CASSFGTSGGHGTDTQYF
TRBJ1-4 TRBV20-1 14 - CSARAGTTNEKLFF
TRBJ1-5 TRBV27 14 - CASSFGRGNQPQHF
TRBJ1-5 TRBV6-2/TRBV6-3 14 - CASSSINSNQPQHF
TRBJ2-7 TRBV7-9 15 TRBD1 CASSLALTGGYEQYF
TRBJ2-7 TRBV12-3/TRBV12-4 15 TRBD2 CASSGGFGLDYEQYF
TRBJ2-1 TRBV19 15 TRBD2 CASSFIAGGPDEQFF
TRBJ2-6 TRBV12-3/TRBV12-4 21 TRBD2 CASSTQRLAGIGYSGANVLTF
TRBJ2-6 TRBV19 17 - CASREAGRGSGANVLTF
TRBJ2-1 TRBV12-3/TRBV12-4 12 - CASSFITSGQFF
TRBJ1-3 TRBV6-5 13 - CASSLGYGNTIYF
TRBJ2-2 TRBV24-1 16 - CATSDLSGYDTGELFF
TRBJ1-3 TRBV7-8 14 - CASGSGGPGNTIYF
TRBJ2-7 TRBV7-9 14 TRBD2 CASSQSGAKDEQYF
TRBJ2-7 TRBV9 15 TRBD2 CASSVAGGEVYEQYF
TRBJ2-1 TRBV20-1 15 - CSAWARGGQYNEQFF
TRBJ2-1 TRBV29-1 12 - CSVEKNDREQFF
TRBJ2-5 TRBV7-9 15 TRBD2 CASSLPAGVQETQYF
TRBJ2-7 TRBV7-2 15 TRBD1 CASSSVGTGPYEQYF
TRBJ2-7 TRBV6-2/TRBV6-3 12 - CASSLVWGEQYF
TRBJ2-7 TRBV4-1 14 - CASSQETQAYEQYF
TRBJ2-7 TRBV13 16 TRBD2 CASSLGPSGIRYEQYF